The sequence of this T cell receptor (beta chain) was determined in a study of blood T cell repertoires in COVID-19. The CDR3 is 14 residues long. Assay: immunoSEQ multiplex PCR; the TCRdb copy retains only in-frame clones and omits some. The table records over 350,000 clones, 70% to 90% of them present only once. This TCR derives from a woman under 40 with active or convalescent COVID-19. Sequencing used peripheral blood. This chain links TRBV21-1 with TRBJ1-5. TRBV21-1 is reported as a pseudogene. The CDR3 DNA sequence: TGTGCCAGCAGCAAAGTCATTCGGTGCCTGCCCCAGCATTTT. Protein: CASSKVIRCLPQHF.